The entry below gives a single T cell receptor (beta chain) sequence along with its context. Its antigen target is currently unknown. No base quality information exists; no much larger clone differs at one position. The data were taken from a study of control samples from healthy donors and cancer patients (dated by TCRdb to 2018 to 2021). Library prep was done by the immunoSEQ multiplex PCR assay. What TCRdb holds here is the immuneACCESS table cut down to in-frame rearrangements. Part of the clones is not present; checked against another copy, under half of the missing clones reflect an unresolved V gene, and the others are unexplained. The sample data list 100,000 to 150,000 clones, and roughly 92% of these were observed just once. The ten top clones hold around 5.8% of the sample. The CDR3 numbers 15 residues from cysteine through phenylalanine. Of the read, only the CDR3 DNA is kept; its 45 bases are in frame from base 1. Per the germline V gene, MNHNS is the CDR1 and SASEGT is the CDR2. The V end loses 3 bases and the J end loses 0 bases, and a stretch of 11 bases separates them.

The chain uses TRBV6-1 and TRBJ1-2, and the D gene may be TRBD1, 5 bases matching. Sequenced material: blood. The source of this sequence is a man aged 18 to 30 in good health. In nucleotides, the sequence is TGTGCCAGCAGTGATTTAGGGGTAGCTAACTATGGCTACACCTTC. This sequence encodes CASSDLGVANYGYTF.